The present T cell receptor beta chain was sequenced within a study of T cell repertoires in cytomegalovirus infection. Study-level information: In public TCR beta signatures, there were indications of both CMV infection and matching HLA type. Study findings and constraints: The cumulative frequency of public TCR beta families distinguished individuals who carried CMV together with the relevant HLA. HLA-C-restricted CMV clonotypes gave the most frequent clonotype in two of eight donors.

This clonotype was seen at least ten times. No antigen is known for it. MiXCR, run by TCRdb on the reads, gives a single entry per CDR3 protein. The repertoire consists of fewer than 350,000 distinct CDR3 sequences, with roughly 16% occurring once and the leading ten covering around 12%. The germline gives CDR1 LGHNA, CDR2 YSLEER. CDR3 length: 15 amino acids. V lost 0 bases and J lost 5, with 12 bases in between. The J gene is TRBJ2-3, the V gene TRBV4-3; D may be TRBD1 or TRBD2 (5 bases each). The sequence was obtained from a human donor in good health (CMV status not recorded). Some clones in this sample may be carry-over from other donors' samples. The material sequenced was PBMCs. The CDR3 DNA follows: TGCGCCAGCAGCCAAGATCGAGGGGCTGAAGATACGCAGTATTTT. Amino acids: CASSQDRGAEDTQYF.